This T cell receptor (beta chain) stems from a study of blood T cell repertoires in COVID-19 (dated by TCRdb to 2018 to 2020). Turning to the overall study: Samples from collaborators originated in the United States, Italy and Spain and spanned both the acute and convalescent phases of COVID-19. A freely available public database, intended as a resource for researchers studying the immune response to SARS-CoV-2, is where the repertoires were released. Where available, HLA class I and class II types were obtained from metadata supplied by the sample provider rather than from assay-based typing. Subjects who had been exposed to COVID-19, were actively infected with it, or had recovered from it provided the deeply sampled blood TCRbeta repertoires that made up the dataset. The material from the prospective study consisted of cDNA or gDNA derived from T cells, B-cell-depleted T cells, or PBMCs. Samples came from the ongoing ImmuneRACE study (first 160 participants) plus 1,254 subjects from 6 global collaborators. A de-identified subject ID, COVID-19 status, age in years and sex were almost always included in the sample metadata. Overall study results and their limits: Clinical and demographic metadata were provided uncurated, with the amount varying by source and participant.

TCRbeta CDR3 regions were amplified from genomic DNA by means of the immunoSEQ Assay, a bias-controlled multiplex PCR. The authors' analysis ran thus. The number of nucleated cells in each sample was estimated by amplification of reference gene primers within the assay. Sequence reads were collapsed and filtered to measure the absolute abundance of every unique TCRbeta CDR3 rearrangement. For each sample, productive Simpson clonality was calculated as the square root of Simpson's diversity index over productive rearrangements. The table comes from immuneACCESS by way of TCRdb, which keeps in-frame sequences with V and J called. Part of the clones is missing from these tables; in studies checked, under half for an unresolved V gene and the rest for unknown reasons. That table gives V, J and clone size, and the DNA gave D and trimming. A total of about 140,000 clones appear in this sample, 87% of them only once. Together, the top ten hold less than 45% of the sample.

With regard to this clone: Its antigen remains unidentified. No base qualities exist here, and no much larger clone lies one base off it.

V is shortened by 9 bases, J by 8 bases, and the region joining them spans 7 bases. CDR3 length: 10 amino acids, cysteine to phenylalanine. CDR3 DNA is the only sequence kept; it has 30 bases, read in frame from the first base. The germline V gene provides CDR1 SNHLY and CDR2 FYNNEI. Another Seattle source contributed samples from volunteer blood donors who had recovered from COVID-19. Each collaborating institution followed its own protocols to collect whole blood in K2EDTA tubes. For TCRbeta analysis, collaborator samples were shipped as frozen whole blood, as isolated PBMCs, or as DNA extracted from either sample type.

This chain joins TRBV2 to TRBJ1-4, with TRBD1 tentatively as D gene (5 bases match). Sequenced material: peripheral blood. The TCR sequence derives from a man aged 50-59 years who had recovered from COVID-19. The CDR3 protein: CASRGEKLFF. The nucleotides read TGTGCCAGTCGGGGGGAAAAACTGTTTTTT.